The sequence of this T cell receptor beta chain was determined in a study of technical replicates of blood from a few donors. Clones were sequenced by immunoSEQ multiplex PCR, and TCRdb holds only the in-frame ones, with some missing. The data hold 60,000 to 80,000 clones, with about nine tenths observed a single time. CDR3 length: 15 residues. Trimming cost V 4 bases and J 1 base; bases outside gene matches: 6. From germline, CDR1 is SGHKS and CDR2 YYEKEE (reference sequence). This clonotype originated in a human donor in good health. Some clones in this sample may be carry-over from other donors' samples. Material: PBMCs. J is TRBJ2-3 and V is TRBV5-5, with 7 bases identical to TRBD2. This chain's CDR3 is CASSLTSRGTDTQYF. In DNA form, the CDR3 reads TGTGCCAGCAGCCTGACTAGCCGGGGCACAGATACGCAGTATTTT.